This T cell receptor beta chain was recorded in a study of identical twins (dated by TCRdb to the mid-2010s). Regarding the research as a whole: The study deep-sequenced TCR alpha and beta repertoires from monozygotic twins, unrelated adults of various ages and cord blood to test whether fetal clonotypes persist. To rule out contamination, the twin experiments were replicated at different times with different library preparation protocols.

All donors were healthy Caucasians. Three pairs of female monozygotic twins, all aged 18 to 29 years, were included in the twin cohort. CD4+ and CD8+ T cell populations were isolated with positive isolation kits from Invitrogen. This clonotype was seen more than once but under ten times. Its recognized antigen is unknown. There are no base qualities to consult, and no much larger clone falls within one base. Here is what the overall study found, with its caveats: Because the same donors could not be followed over many years, the conclusions depended on cross-sectional statistical analysis. Zero-insertion analyses could be partly confounded by invariant T cells such as MAIT and iNKT, though diverse VJ usage argued against such confounding for most clonotypes. Fewer insertions were carried by abundant cord blood beta clonotypes; a weaker similar trend was observed in young adult naive repertoires, while no such trend was observed in memory repertoires. The excess sharing between twins in beta out-of-frame sequences was weaker because fewer shared sequences reduced the signal-to-noise ratio. In monozygotic twins, recombination models systematically underestimated out-of-frame TCR alpha sharing, but the models matched the sharing seen between unrelated individuals. Compared with coincidental sharing between unrelated individuals, an excess of low generation-probability sequences was observed among out-of-frame TCR alpha sequences shared between twins.

Library method: 5' RACE. Sequencing instrument: Illumina HiSeq 2000. A universal primer binding site was added through template switching, and the final cDNA carried a unique molecular identifier so that TCR cDNA molecules could be counted accurately. Specific primers in the conserved constant-segment region were used to synthesize first-strand cDNA for TCR alpha and beta chains. Each cDNA library was double barcoded, with a SMART-Mk sample barcode plus Illumina barcodes, to control for contamination. TruSeq adapter sequences and Illumina sample barcodes were added in two successive PCR steps. TCR alpha and beta cDNA libraries were sequenced on the Illumina HiSeq platform with custom primers. In the source study's methods: MiGEC was used to process raw reads and extract unique molecular identifiers, and MiXCR was used to find CDR3 positions. Recombination models were inferred per individual with the repgenHMM and IGoR tools using an EM algorithm. The tcR package in R was used for shared clonotype analysis, with sharing normalized by the product of cloneset sizes. To study raw recombination free of thymic and clonal selection effects, out-of-frame nonproductive sequences were analyzed. TCRdb redid the processing of the public reads, applying fastp at Q25 and MiXCR, and retained in-frame beta chains. Each CDR3 protein gets just one entry, which takes the most common genes and DNA from the rows behind it. The V and J calls shown here were made by TCRdb, not taken from the authors' results. The table for this sample lists about 520,000 distinct CDR3 sequences; around 20% of them were counted only once. The ten biggest clones cover 0.8% to 1% of the sample.

CDR1 and CDR2, per the germline V gene, are SNHLY and FYNNEI. The trim is 8 bases for V and 7 bases for J, with a gap of 17 bases between the germline ends. Spanning cysteine to phenylalanine, the CDR3 consists of 13 amino acids. Of all the DNA, just the CDR3 is kept, 39 bases in frame from base 1. These data were also filed under a second study, of T cells expressing NK-cell markers. The second study reports: Fewer than ten donors provided sorted CD3+CD56+NKG2C+, CD3+CD56+NKG2C- and CD3+CD56-NKG2C+ T-cell subsets, whose TCR beta-chain repertoires were profiled. Among the eight sequenced donors, only one was HCMV-seronegative, while the other seven were HCMV-seropositive. To restrict sorting to alphabetaTCR-expressing T cells, an anti-gammadeltaTCR antibody was added in several experiments. For several donors, the dominant CD3+CD56+NKG2C+ clonotypes were among the top 10 CD8+ clonotypes and accounted for roughly 1.0-7.5% of CD8+ T cells. Those dominant clonotypes were again the most abundant among CD3+CD56-NKG2C+ cells in a handful of donors, at about 28.3-60.1%. It remained unclear whether the expanded NKG2C-expressing T cell clones were specific for HCMV antigens. Randomly selected healthy volunteers, three men and five women, were used as the eight sequenced donors. A commercial ELISA kit detecting HCMV-specific IgG in serum was used to determine HCMV serostatus. MIGEC was used to demultiplex reads and group the reads by UMI, and MiTCR was used to assemble and quantify clonotypes. To exclude erroneous sequences, any TCR cDNA sequence not supported by at least two reads was discarded. The tcR package was used for downstream repertoire analysis, and clonotypes were matched across fractions by CDR3 nucleotide sequence plus V segment. Antigen specificity was annotated against VDJdb with VDJmatch, allowing one amino acid substitution in CDR3.

The sequence derives from a woman between 18 and 29 years old in good health. The rearranged segments are TRBV2 and TRBJ1-2; the D gene is perhaps TRBD1, on 6 matching bases. Sequencing was carried out using CD4+ T cells sorted from blood. The CDR3 region has the sequence CASALRTVSGYTF. The sequence in DNA is TGTGCCAGCGCCCTCCGGACAGTCTCTGGCTACACCTTC.